This T cell receptor (beta chain) was obtained from a study of blood T cell repertoires in COVID-19. For the study at large: The samples span acute and convalescent COVID-19 from the United States, Italy and Spain. PBMCs, B-cell-depleted T cells, or T cells were the source of the cDNA or gDNA that made up the material.

The junction had 6 bases not matched to a gene; V was cut back by 3 bases and J by 4 bases. This CDR3 is 15 amino acids long. Germline CDR1 reads ENHRY; CDR2 reads SYGVKD. Authors' methods: The authors estimated nucleated cell counts from reference gene primer amplification. Assay: immunoSEQ multiplex PCR; the TCRdb copy retains only in-frame clones and omits some. The V and J calls and clone size come from that table; D and trimming were worked out from the DNA. The sample yields about 280,000 clones, about 89% seen once. This TCR was recovered from a man aged 35 to 55 with acute or convalescent COVID-19. This chain connects TRBV10-3 to TRBJ1-5; the match to TRBD1 covers 7 bases. Sequencing was carried out using peripheral blood. The DNA of the CDR3 is TGTGCCATCAGTGATCCAAGACAGGGTAATCAGCCCCAGCATTTT. Translating gives CAISDPRQGNQPQHF.